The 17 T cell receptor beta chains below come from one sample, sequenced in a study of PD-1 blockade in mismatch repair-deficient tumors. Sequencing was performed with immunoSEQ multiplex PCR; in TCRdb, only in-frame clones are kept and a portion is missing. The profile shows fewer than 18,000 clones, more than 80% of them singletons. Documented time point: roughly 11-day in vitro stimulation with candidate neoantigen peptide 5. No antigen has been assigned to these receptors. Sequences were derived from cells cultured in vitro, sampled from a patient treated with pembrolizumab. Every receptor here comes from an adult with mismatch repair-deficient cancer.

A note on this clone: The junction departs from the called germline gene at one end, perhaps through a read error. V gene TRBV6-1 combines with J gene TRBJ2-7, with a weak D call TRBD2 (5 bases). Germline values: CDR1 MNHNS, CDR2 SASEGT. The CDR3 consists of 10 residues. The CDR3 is CASGEGGQYF. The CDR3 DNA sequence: TGTGCCAGCGGTGAGGGTGGGCAGTACTTC.

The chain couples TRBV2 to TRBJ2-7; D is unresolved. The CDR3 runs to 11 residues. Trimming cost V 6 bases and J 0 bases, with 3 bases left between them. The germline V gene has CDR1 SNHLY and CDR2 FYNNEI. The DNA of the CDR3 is TGTGCCAGCAGGTACTCCTACGAGCAGTACTTC. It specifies CASRYSYEQYF.

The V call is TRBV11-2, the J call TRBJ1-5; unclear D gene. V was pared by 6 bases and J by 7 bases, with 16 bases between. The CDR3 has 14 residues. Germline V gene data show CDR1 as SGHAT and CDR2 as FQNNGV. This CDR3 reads CASRARGVGQPQHF. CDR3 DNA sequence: TGTGCCAGCAGAGCCCGCGGGGTAGGACAGCCCCAGCATTTT.

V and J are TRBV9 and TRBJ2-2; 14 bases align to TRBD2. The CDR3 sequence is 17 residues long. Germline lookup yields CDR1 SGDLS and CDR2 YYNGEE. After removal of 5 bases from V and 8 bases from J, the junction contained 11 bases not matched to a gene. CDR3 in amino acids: CASRKTGTSGSRGELFF. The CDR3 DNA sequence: TGTGCCAGCAGGAAGACCGGGACTAGCGGGAGTAGGGGGGAGCTGTTTTTT. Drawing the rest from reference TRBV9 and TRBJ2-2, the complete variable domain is DSGVTQTPKHLITATGQRVTLRCSPRSGDLSVYWYQQSLDQGLQFLIQYYNGEERAKGNILERFSAQQFPDLHSELNLSSLELGDSALYFCASRKTGTSGSRGELFFGEGSRLTVL.

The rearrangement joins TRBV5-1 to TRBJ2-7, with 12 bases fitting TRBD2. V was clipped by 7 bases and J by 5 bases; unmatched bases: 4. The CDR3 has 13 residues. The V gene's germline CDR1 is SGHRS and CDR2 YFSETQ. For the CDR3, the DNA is TGCGCCAGCCGGCTAGCGGGAGGGGACGAGCAGTACTTC. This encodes CASRLAGGDEQYF.

CDR3 protein: CASGTAGQSYEQYF. The DNA of the CDR3 is TGTGCCAGCGGAACTGCGGGACAGTCCTACGAGCAGTACTTC. The chain uses TRBV6-5 and TRBJ2-7; perhaps TRBD1 as D (7 bases). Germline assignment: CDR1 MNHEY and CDR2 SVGAGI. This CDR3 comprises 14 residues. V lost 8 bases, J lost 1 base, and 15 bases lay in between.

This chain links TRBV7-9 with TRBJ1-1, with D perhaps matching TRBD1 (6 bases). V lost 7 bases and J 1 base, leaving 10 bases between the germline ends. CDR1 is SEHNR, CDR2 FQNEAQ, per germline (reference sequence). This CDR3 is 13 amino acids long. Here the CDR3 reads CASTAQGNTEAFF. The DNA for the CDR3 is TGTGCCAGCACCGCACAGGGGAACACTGAAGCTTTCTTT.

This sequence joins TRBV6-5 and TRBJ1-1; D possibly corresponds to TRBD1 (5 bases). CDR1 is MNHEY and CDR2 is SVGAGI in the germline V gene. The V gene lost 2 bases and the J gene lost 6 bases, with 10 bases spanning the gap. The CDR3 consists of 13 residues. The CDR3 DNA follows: TGTGCCAGCAGTTACGGCGGGACCCCTGAAGCTTTCTTT. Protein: CASSYGGTPEAFF.

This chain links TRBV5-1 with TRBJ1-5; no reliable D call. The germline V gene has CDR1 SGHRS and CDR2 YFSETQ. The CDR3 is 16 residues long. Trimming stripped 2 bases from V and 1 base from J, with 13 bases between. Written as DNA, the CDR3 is TGCGCCAGCAGCTTTGGCGGCAGCGCGAGCAATCAGCCCCAGCATTTT. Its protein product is CASSFGGSASNQPQHF. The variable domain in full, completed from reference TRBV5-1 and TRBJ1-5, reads KAGVTQTPRYLIKTRGQQVTLSCSPISGHRSVSWYQQTPGQGLQFLFEYFSETQRNKGNFPGRFSGRQFSNSRSEMNVSTLELGDSALYLCASSFGGSASNQPQHFGDGTRLSIL.

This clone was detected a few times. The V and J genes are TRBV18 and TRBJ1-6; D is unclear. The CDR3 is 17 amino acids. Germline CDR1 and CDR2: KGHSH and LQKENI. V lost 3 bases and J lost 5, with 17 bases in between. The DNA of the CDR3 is TGTGCCAGCTCACCGGTGCAGGTCAGGATGAATAATTCACCCCTCCACTTT. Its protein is CASSPVQVRMNNSPLHF. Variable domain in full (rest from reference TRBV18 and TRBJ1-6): NAGVMQNPRHLVRRRGQEARLRCSPMKGHSHVYWYRQLPEEGLKFMVYLQKENIIDESGMPKERFSAEFPKEGPSILRIQQVVRGDSAAYFCASSPVQVRMNNSPLHFGNGTRLTVT.

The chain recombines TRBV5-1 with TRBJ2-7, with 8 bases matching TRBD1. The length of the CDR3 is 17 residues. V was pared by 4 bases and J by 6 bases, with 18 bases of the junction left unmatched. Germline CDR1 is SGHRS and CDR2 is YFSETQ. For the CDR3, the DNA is TGCGCCAGCAGCCTCCCCCGGCGACAGGGGCTTTCGGTCGAGCAGTACTTC. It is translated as CASSLPRRQGLSVEQYF.

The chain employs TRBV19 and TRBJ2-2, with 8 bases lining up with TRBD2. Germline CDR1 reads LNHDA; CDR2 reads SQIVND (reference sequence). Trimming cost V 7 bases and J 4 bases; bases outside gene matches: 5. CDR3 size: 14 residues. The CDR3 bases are TGTGCCAGTAAGACGGGAGGGACCACCGGGGAGCTGTTTTTT. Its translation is CASKTGGTTGELFF.

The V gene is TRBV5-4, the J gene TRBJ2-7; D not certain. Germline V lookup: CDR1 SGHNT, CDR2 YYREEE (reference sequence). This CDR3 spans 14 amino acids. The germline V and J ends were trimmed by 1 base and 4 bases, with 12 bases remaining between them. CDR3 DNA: TGTGCCAGCAGCTTGTTAAACTCCAGATACGAGCAGTACTTC. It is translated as CASSLLNSRYEQYF.

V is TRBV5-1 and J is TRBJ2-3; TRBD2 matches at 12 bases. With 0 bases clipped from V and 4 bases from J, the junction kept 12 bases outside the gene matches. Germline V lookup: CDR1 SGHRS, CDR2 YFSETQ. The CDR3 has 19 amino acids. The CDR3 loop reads CASSLASVPGLAGSDTQYF. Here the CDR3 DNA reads TGCGCCAGCAGCTTGGCCTCTGTTCCGGGACTAGCGGGTTCAGATACGCAGTATTTT.

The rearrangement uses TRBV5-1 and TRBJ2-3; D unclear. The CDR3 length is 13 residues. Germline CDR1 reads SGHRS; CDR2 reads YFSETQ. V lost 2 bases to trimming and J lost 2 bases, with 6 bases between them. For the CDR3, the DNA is TGCGCCAGCAGCTTAGCCTTCACAGATACGCAGTATTTT. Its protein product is CASSLAFTDTQYF.

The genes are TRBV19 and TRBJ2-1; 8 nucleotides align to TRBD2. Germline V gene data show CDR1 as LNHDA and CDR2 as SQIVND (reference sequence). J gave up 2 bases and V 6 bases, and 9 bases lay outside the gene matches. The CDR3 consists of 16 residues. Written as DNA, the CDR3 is TGTGCCAGTAGGGGGGGTAGCGGGGAAACCTACAATGAGCAGTTCTTC. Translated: CASRGGSGETYNEQFF.

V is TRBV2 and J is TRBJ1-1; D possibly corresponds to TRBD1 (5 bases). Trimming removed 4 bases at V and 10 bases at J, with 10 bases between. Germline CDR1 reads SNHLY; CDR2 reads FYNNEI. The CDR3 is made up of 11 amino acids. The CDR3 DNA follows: TGTGCCAGCAGTGCATATCAGGGAGCTTTCTTT. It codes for CASSAYQGAFF.